This T cell receptor (beta chain) was sequenced in a study of pediatric ulcerative colitis (dated by TCRdb to about 2019). Regarding the research as a whole: Seven or eight ulcerative colitis patients had pancolitis and two had left-sided colitis, with histology consistent with ulcerative colitis in all. Using the Pediatric Ulcerative Colitis Activity Index, a couple of patients were classed as having mild disease, four as having moderate disease and three as having acute severe colitis. Nine or ten newly diagnosed, treatment-naive pediatric ulcerative colitis patients and four non-IBD control children each provided paired blood and rectal samples.

Broad study findings and their caveats: Rectal repertoire features separated controls, mild-moderate and acute severe colitis patients; acute severe colitis showed reduced rectal diversity due to clonal expansions. The healthy control group was small, consisting of only four individuals. Blood-derived T cells may have been included in rectal pinch biopsies, especially in patients with overt colitis. For technical reasons, blood samples from a couple of patients gave substantially fewer templates, and these samples were excluded from the blood-rectal overlap analysis. Because repertoires were derived from total lymphocyte DNA, patterns in rare subsets such as regulatory T cells may not have been reflected. Two rectal CDR3 clonotypes were present in all ulcerative colitis patients and in none of the controls. Autologous blood-rectal clonal overlap was significantly higher in ulcerative colitis patients than in controls, suggesting increased T cell trafficking to inflamed tissue.

In regard to this clone: The antigen it binds to is not known. It has no much larger one-base neighbor in the sample; base qualities were not kept.

One to two pinch biopsies were taken from the rectum for research during colonoscopy. Ulcerative colitis patients had received no immunosuppressive medication before the diagnostic colonoscopy. Rectal biopsies were digested with proteinase K before DNA isolation. The Wizard kit (Promega) was used to extract genomic DNA from the blood and intestinal samples. Deletion took 3 bases off V and 4 bases off J, with a span of 7 bases between the germline ends. Reading from cysteine to phenylalanine, the CDR3 counts 12 amino acids. Just CDR3 DNA is preserved here, 36 bases in frame from base 1. CDR1 SGDLS and CDR2 YYNGEE were looked up in the germline V gene. Using the immunoSEQ TRB Survey service, rearranged CDR3 beta regions were amplified from genomic DNA with multiplex V and J primers. Survey-level sequencing depth of up to 500,000 reads per sample was used to keep depth equal across samples. The libraries were purified and pooled, then sequenced using Illumina technology. The paper's data handling went like this. Productive clonality, sample overlap, pairwise scatters, CDR3 beta length, V/D/J gene usage and productiveness were assessed with immunoSEQ online tools. Calculated diversity was defined as the number of unique rearrangements divided by total templates, multiplied by 100, and Shannon and Simpson indices were computed as well. Principal component analysis used the R prcomp function and ggbiplot package on Z-score normalized data. Morisita's index was used to quantify the clonal overlap between blood and rectum within each subject. TCRdb re-hosts the immuneACCESS table, in-frame sequences only. Its copies lack some clones; in the studies checked, an unresolved V gene accounts for under half of them, and the cause for the rest is not known. That table furnishes V, J and clone size, whereas the DNA furnished D and trimming. A total of 30,000 to 35,000 clones appear in this sample, roughly 77% of them only once. The ten biggest clones cover approximately 1% of the sample.

This sequence was found in a boy younger than 18 with mild ulcerative colitis. Sequences were obtained from gut tissue. This chain is built from TRBV9 and TRBJ1-2, with no D gene named confidently. The CDR3 loop reads CASSARGYGYTF. The DNA sequence is TGTGCCAGCAGCGCCCGGGGCTATGGCTACACCTTC.